The 27 T cell receptor beta chains listed next were all sequenced from one sample in a study of blood T cell repertoires in COVID-19. Some clones are missing from TCRdb's copy, which holds only in-frame ones; the method was immunoSEQ multiplex PCR. The data contain 90,000 to 140,000 clones, about 86% of them singletons. Sequenced input: peripheral blood. The source is a man at least 80 years old with acute or convalescent COVID-19.

The V gene is TRBV18, the J gene TRBJ1-1, with 7 bases lining up with TRBD1. Trimming took 4 bases from V and 3 from J; bases not matched to a gene: 11. This CDR3 has 16 amino acids. Germline assignment: CDR1 KGHSH and CDR2 LQKENI. CDR3 amino acids: CASSRSYRGEDTEAFF. The CDR3 region has the DNA TGTGCCAGCTCACGGAGTTACAGGGGTGAGGACACTGAAGCTTTCTTT.

The chain is built from TRBV7-2 and TRBJ2-5, with D unresolved. V lost 4 bases and J 5 bases, leaving 17 bases between the germline ends. From germline, CDR1 is SGHTA and CDR2 FQGNSA. The CDR3 spans 15 residues. The CDR3 reads CASSSAAQARETQYF. The CDR3 DNA reads TGTGCCAGCAGCTCCGCCGCGCAGGCTCGGGAGACCCAGTACTTC.

This chain uses TRBV28 with TRBJ1-1; 8 positions agree with TRBD1. The CDR3 runs 15 residues. Germline values: CDR1 MDHEN, CDR2 SYDVKM. J gave up 10 bases and V 7 bases, and 17 bases lay outside the gene matches. The CDR3 DNA is TGTGCCAGCAAGGGCGGGACAGGACGGGCGGGCATAGCTTTCTTT. Translating gives CASKGGTGRAGIAFF.

This chain links TRBV11-2 with TRBJ1-1; 7 bases are a match to TRBD1. V gave up 6 bases and J gave up 4 bases; unmatched junction bases: 8. CDR3 length: 14 amino acids. The germline gives CDR1 SGHAT, CDR2 FQNNGV. CDR3 bases: TGTGCCAGCAGTGACAGGGTTCCGGGCACTGAAGCTTTCTTT. It encodes CASSDRVPGTEAFF.

The chain uses TRBV5-1 and TRBJ2-3; no clear D gene. Deletions cut 0 bases from V and 2 bases from J, with 7 bases between. The CDR3 extends over 14 amino acids. Per germline, CDR1 SGHRS and CDR2 YFSETQ. The DNA of the CDR3 is TGCGCCAGCAGCTTGGGCAGTCCCACAGATACGCAGTATTTT. Protein product: CASSLGSPTDTQYF. Looking up the rest from reference TRBV5-1 and TRBJ2-3 gives the full variable domain: KAGVTQTPRYLIKTRGQQVTLSCSPISGHRSVSWYQQTPGQGLQFLFEYFSETQRNKGNFPGRFSGRQFSNSRSEMNVSTLELGDSALYLCASSLGSPTDTQYFGPGTRLTVL.

This chain joins TRBV6-6 and TRBJ1-6; 9 positions match TRBD1. Germline values: CDR1 MNHNY, CDR2 SVGAGI (reference sequence). CDR3 length equals 16 residues. The ends lost 4 bases at V and 10 bases at J; junction bases unmatched: 11. The CDR3 nucleotides are TGTGCCAGCAGTTTCACCGGGACAGGGAGGGGATCACCCCTCCACTTT. Translating gives CASSFTGTGRGSPLHF.

This clone has just a few counts. The chain joins TRBV10-3 to TRBJ1-5; perhaps TRBD1 as D (5 bases). The germline V gene has CDR1 ENHRY and CDR2 SYGVKD. The V and J ends lost 7 bases and 3 bases respectively, with 10 bases between them. This CDR3 has 13 residues. This CDR3 reads CAITGQLNQPQHF. In nucleotides, the CDR3 is TGTGCCATCACTGGACAACTCAATCAGCCCCAGCATTTT.

This chain connects TRBV10-3 to TRBJ2-7; 14 nucleotides match TRBD2. CDR3 length: 14 residues. The trim removed 4 bases at V and 6 bases at J, leaving 2 bases unmatched. Germline CDR1 ENHRY, CDR2 SYGVKD. The CDR3 DNA reads TGTGCCATCAGTGGAGGACTAGCGGGAGGCGAGCAGTACTTC. Its translation: CAISGGLAGGEQYF.

As DNA, the CDR3 is TGTGCCAGCAGCCATCAACAGGGAGAATATGGCTACACCTTC. Protein product: CASSHQQGEYGYTF. The rearrangement uses TRBV4-2 and TRBJ1-2; D is perhaps TRBD1 (6 bases). Trimming took off 3 bases at V and 5 bases at J, with 13 bases between the two ends. Germline lookup yields CDR1 LGHNA and CDR2 YNFKEQ. The length of the CDR3 is 14 residues.

The V gene is TRBV7-9, the J gene TRBJ2-2; TRBD1 agrees at 7 bases. There are 15 residues in the CDR3. V lost 2 bases to trimming and J lost 4 bases; unmatched junction nucleotides: 4. Germline values: CDR1 SEHNR, CDR2 FQNEAQ (reference sequence). For the CDR3, the DNA is TGTGCCAGCAGCTTAAAGGCAGGGGGCACCGGGGAGCTGTTTTTT. Its protein is CASSLKAGGTGELFF.

This clone was observed a few times. The chain carries TRBV7-8 and TRBJ1-6, with D perhaps TRBD1 (6 bases). Germline assignment: CDR1 SGHVS and CDR2 FQNEAQ. The length of the CDR3 is 17 residues. V lost 2 bases and J 5 bases, leaving 16 bases between the germline ends. DNA for the CDR3: TGTGCCAGCAGCTTATTAACCGGGACAAGAAATAATTCACCCCTCCACTTT. This gives the protein CASSLLTGTRNNSPLHF.

This clone was picked up a small number of times. The V gene is TRBV12-5, the J gene TRBJ2-7; D call uncertain. Germline V gene sequence: CDR1 LGHNT, CDR2 FRNRAP. The CDR3 is made up of 14 amino acids. The germline V and J ends were trimmed by 0 bases and 1 base, with 7 bases remaining between them. The CDR3 DNA reads TGTGCTAGTGGTTTGGTACCTAGGTCCTACGAGCAGTACTTC. The encoded protein is CASGLVPRSYEQYF.

The chain is built from TRBV28 and TRBJ2-2; 13 bases are a match to TRBD2. Germline V gene data show CDR1 as MDHEN and CDR2 as SYDVKM. With 7 bases clipped from V and 7 bases from J, the junction kept 9 bases outside the gene matches. CDR3 length equals 16 residues. In DNA form, the CDR3 reads TGTGCCAGCACCTCACTAGCGGGAGGGCCTGTCGGGGAGCTGTTTTTT. Its translation is CASTSLAGGPVGELFF. The whole variable domain, filled in from reference TRBV28 and TRBJ2-2, reads DVKVTQSSRYLVKRTGEKVFLECVQDMDHENMFWYRQDPGLGLRLIYFSYDVKMKEKGDIPEGYSVSREKKERFSLILESASTNQTSMYLCASTSLAGGPVGELFFGEGSRLTVL.

V gene TRBV19 combines with J gene TRBJ2-2; 10 bases align to TRBD1. Germline trimming cut 7 bases from V and 1 base from J; bases unmatched to any gene: 6. This CDR3 region has 16 residues. Germline values: CDR1 LNHDA, CDR2 SQIVND (reference sequence). The CDR3 here is CASKDRGNRNTGELFF. The CDR3 DNA reads as TGTGCCAGTAAGGACAGGGGGAATAGGAACACCGGGGAGCTGTTTTTT.

The genes are TRBV3-1 (or the pseudogene TRBV3-2) and TRBJ2-5; TRBD2 matches 7 bases. The germline V gene encodes CDR1 LGHDT and CDR2 YNNKEL (reference sequence). V shed 1 base and J 4 bases; nucleotides not matched to a gene: 0. The CDR3 extends over 13 amino acids. CDR3 coding DNA: TGTGCCAGCAGCCAAGCGGGGGGAGAGACCCAGTACTTC. Translated, it gives CASSQAGGETQYF.

This chain connects TRBV18 to TRBJ1-5, with 7 positions matching TRBD1. V gave up 2 bases and J gave up 4 bases; unmatched junction bases: 8. CDR1 and CDR2 from the germline V gene are KGHSH and LQKENI. The CDR3 has 16 residues. CDR3 region: CASSPADRAENQPQHF. CDR3 in DNA: TGTGCCAGCTCACCAGCTGACAGGGCGGAAAATCAGCCCCAGCATTTT.

Comment on this clone: An end of the junction does not agree with germline; a read error may underlie this. This chain uses TRBV7-2 with TRBJ2-1; 7 bases fit TRBD2. The CDR3 contains 14 residues. Per germline, CDR1 SGHTA and CDR2 FQGNSA. The DNA for the CDR3 is TGTGCCAGCAGCGTAACTAGGGACTACACTGAGCAGTTCTTC. It encodes CASSVTRDYTEQFF.

The chain uses TRBV27 and TRBJ2-3; 7 bases line up with TRBD2. From germline, CDR1 is MNHEY and CDR2 SMNVEV (reference sequence). Unmatched junction bases numbered 8, after V lost 5 bases and J lost 0 bases. The CDR3 covers 16 residues. In DNA form, the CDR3 reads TGTGCCAGCAGTATCAGCGGGACTACTAGCACAGATACGCAGTATTTT. It translates to CASSISGTTSTDTQYF.

The rearrangement joins TRBV7-3 to TRBJ1-1; 8 nucleotides match TRBD1. Germline assignment: CDR1 SGHTA and CDR2 FQGTGA. The CDR3 is 15 residues long. V lost 0 bases to trimming and J lost 1 base; unmatched junction nucleotides: 1. The CDR3, as DNA: TGTGCCAGCAGCTTAACCGGGACAGGGAACACTGAAGCTTTCTTT. It codes for CASSLTGTGNTEAFF.

V is TRBV7-2 and J is TRBJ2-1; no clear D gene. CDR3 length: 14 amino acids. V lost 1 base and J 4 bases, leaving 8 bases between the germline ends. Germline V gene data show CDR1 as SGHTA and CDR2 as FQGNSA. The CDR3 loop is CASSLVPGYNEQFF. Written as DNA, the CDR3 is TGTGCCAGCAGCTTAGTCCCCGGTTACAATGAGCAGTTCTTC.

This clone was counted a single time. The genes are TRBV5-1 and TRBJ1-2; D call uncertain. The CDR3 consists of 14 residues. Trimming pared 0 bases from V and 7 bases from J, leaving 13 bases between. Germline V gene sequence: CDR1 SGHRS, CDR2 YFSETQ. The CDR3 is CASSLVVRQVGYTF. The CDR3 nucleotides read TGCGCCAGCAGCTTGGTGGTACGGCAGGTTGGCTACACCTTC. The complete variable domain, with remaining parts taken from reference TRBV5-1 and TRBJ1-2, reads KAGVTQTPRYLIKTRGQQVTLSCSPISGHRSVSWYQQTPGQGLQFLFEYFSETQRNKGNFPGRFSGRQFSNSRSEMNVSTLELGDSALYLCASSLVVRQVGYTFGSGTRLTVV.

J is TRBJ1-1 and V is TRBV29-1; D ambiguous. The CDR3 has 15 residues. CDR1 and CDR2 (germline): SQVTM, ANQGSEA. V shed 5 bases and J shed 2 bases, with 18 bases lying between them. The DNA for the CDR3 is TGCAGCGTTACACCTAAACATAGCACAAACACTGAAGCTTTCTTT. Its protein is CSVTPKHSTNTEAFF.

The chain carries TRBV3-1 (or the pseudogene TRBV3-2) and TRBJ1-2, with 9 positions matching TRBD1. Germline CDR1 reads LGHDT; CDR2 reads YNNKEL (reference sequence). The trim removed 4 bases at V and 8 bases at J, leaving 11 bases unmatched. The CDR3 is 15 amino acids. The DNA of the CDR3 is TGTGCCAGCAGCCTTAGGACCGGGACAGGGCGCGGCTACACCTTC. It yields the protein CASSLRTGTGRGYTF.

The genes are TRBV7-9 and TRBJ2-3; D is undetermined. Germline assignment: CDR1 SEHNR and CDR2 FQNEAQ (reference sequence). Trimming cost V 5 bases and J 0 bases, with 6 bases left between them. The CDR3 is 13 residues long. This CDR3 is CASSPPSTDTQYF. The DNA for the CDR3 is TGTGCCAGCAGCCCCCCTAGCACAGATACGCAGTATTTT.

The V and J genes are TRBV18 and TRBJ1-3, with TRBD1 as a possible D gene (5 bases). The CDR3 extends over 15 amino acids. In germline, CDR1 is KGHSH, CDR2 LQKENI. Trimming shortened V by 2 bases and J by 0 bases, and 8 bases separated the two germline ends. CDR3 sequence: CASSPRGLSGNTIYF. CDR3 nucleotide sequence: TGTGCCAGCTCACCAAGGGGCCTCTCTGGAAACACCATATATTTT.

The rearrangement joins TRBV7-6 to TRBJ2-2, with TRBD1 as a possible D gene (5 bases). V gave up 5 bases and J gave up 4 bases, with 17 bases separating them. The CDR3 consists of 16 residues. Germline CDR1 reads SGHVS; CDR2 reads FNYEAQ. The DNA of the CDR3 is TGTGCCAGCAGCCTAGGTGTAGGGGTTACCACCGGGGAGCTGTTTTTT. Amino acids: CASSLGVGVTTGELFF.

This chain connects TRBV11-2 to TRBJ2-1; TRBD1 matches at 10 bases. Trimming took 6 bases from V and 6 from J; bases not matched to a gene: 2. This CDR3 is built from 13 residues. Germline CDR1 reads SGHAT; CDR2 reads FQNNGV. The CDR3: CASRRTGGNEQFF. The CDR3 nucleotides are TGTGCCAGCAGACGGACAGGGGGCAATGAGCAGTTCTTC.